The source of this T cell receptor (beta chain) is a study of CD8 T cells in Susac syndrome. The RNA input was roughly 0.45 to 1 ug, and it was reverse transcribed with random hexamers. The authors amplified TCR beta CDR3 across 54 Vbeta and 13 Jbeta using immunoSEQ multiplex PCR. TCRdb called the immunoSEQ multiplex PCR reads again in MiXCR, with one record for every CDR3 protein. Of around 180,000 distinct CDR3 sequences in the sample, approximately 94% were seen once. The authors carried out high-throughput sequencing of TCR beta. They applied it to CD8+ and CD4+ T cells obtained from blood. This clonotype was obtained from a human donor with Susac syndrome. The source material was CD4+ T cells from PBMCs.

The CDR3 bases are TGTGCCAGCAGCTTGAAACTAGCGGGGTCCTACGAGCAGTACTTC. It specifies CASSLKLAGSYEQYF. The rearrangement uses TRBV5-6 and TRBJ2-7, with TRBD2 identical over 10 bases. Per germline, CDR1 SGHDT and CDR2 YYEEEE. The V segment lost 1 base and the J segment 1 base; nucleotides outside the gene matches: 2. The CDR3 consists of 15 residues.